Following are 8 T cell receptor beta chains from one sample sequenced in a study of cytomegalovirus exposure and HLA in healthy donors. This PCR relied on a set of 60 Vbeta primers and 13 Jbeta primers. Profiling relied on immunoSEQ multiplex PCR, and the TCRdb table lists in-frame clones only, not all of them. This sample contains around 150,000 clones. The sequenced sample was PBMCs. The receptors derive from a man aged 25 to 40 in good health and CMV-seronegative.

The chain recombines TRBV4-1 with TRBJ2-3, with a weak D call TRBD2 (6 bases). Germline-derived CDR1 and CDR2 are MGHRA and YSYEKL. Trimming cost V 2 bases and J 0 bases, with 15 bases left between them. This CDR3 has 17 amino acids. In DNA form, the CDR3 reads TGCGCCAGCAGCCAATTTTCCGGGACTGTGAGCACAGATACGCAGTATTTT. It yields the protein CASSQFSGTVSTDTQYF.

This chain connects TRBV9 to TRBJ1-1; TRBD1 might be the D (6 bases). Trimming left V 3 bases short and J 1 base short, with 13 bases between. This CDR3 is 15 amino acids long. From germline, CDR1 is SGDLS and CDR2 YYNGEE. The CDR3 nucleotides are TGTGCCAGCAGCGCTACCTTGACAGGGAACACTGAAGCTTTCTTT. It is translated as CASSATLTGNTEAFF.

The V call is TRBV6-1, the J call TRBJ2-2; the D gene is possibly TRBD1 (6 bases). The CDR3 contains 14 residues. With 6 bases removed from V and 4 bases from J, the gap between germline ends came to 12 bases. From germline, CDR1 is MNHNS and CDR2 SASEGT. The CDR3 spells CASRHRAGTGELFF. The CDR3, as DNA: TGTGCCAGCAGACACAGGGCTGGCACCGGGGAGCTGTTTTTT.

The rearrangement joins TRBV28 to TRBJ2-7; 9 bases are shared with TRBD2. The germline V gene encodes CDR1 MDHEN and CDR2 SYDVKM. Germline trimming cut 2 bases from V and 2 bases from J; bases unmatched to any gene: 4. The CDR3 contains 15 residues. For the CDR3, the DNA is TGTGCCAGCAGTTTAGGGGCGGGAGGGGCCTACGAGCAGTACTTC. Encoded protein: CASSLGAGGAYEQYF. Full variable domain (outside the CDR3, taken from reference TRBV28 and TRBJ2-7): DVKVTQSSRYLVKRTGEKVFLECVQDMDHENMFWYRQDPGLGLRLIYFSYDVKMKEKGDIPEGYSVSREKKERFSLILESASTNQTSMYLCASSLGAGGAYEQYFGPGTRLTVT.

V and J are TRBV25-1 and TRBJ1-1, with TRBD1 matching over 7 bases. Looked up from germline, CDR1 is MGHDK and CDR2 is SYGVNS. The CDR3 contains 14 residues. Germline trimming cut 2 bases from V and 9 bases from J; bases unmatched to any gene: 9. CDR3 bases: TGTGCCAGCAGTGAAGCGGAACGGGACAGAAAAGCTTTCTTT. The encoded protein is CASSEAERDRKAFF. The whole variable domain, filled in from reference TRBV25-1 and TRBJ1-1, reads EADIYQTPRYLVIGTGKKITLECSQTMGHDKMYWYQQDPGMELHLIHYSYGVNSTEKGDLSSESTVSRIRTEHFPLTLESARPSHTSQYLCASSEAERDRKAFFGQGTRLTVV.

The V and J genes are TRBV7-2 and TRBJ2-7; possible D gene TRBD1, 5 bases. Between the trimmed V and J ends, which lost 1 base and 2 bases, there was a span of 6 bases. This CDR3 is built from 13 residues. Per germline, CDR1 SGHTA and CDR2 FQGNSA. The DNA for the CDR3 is TGTGCCAGCAGCTTAGGGGGCCCCTACGAGCAGTACTTC. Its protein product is CASSLGGPYEQYF.

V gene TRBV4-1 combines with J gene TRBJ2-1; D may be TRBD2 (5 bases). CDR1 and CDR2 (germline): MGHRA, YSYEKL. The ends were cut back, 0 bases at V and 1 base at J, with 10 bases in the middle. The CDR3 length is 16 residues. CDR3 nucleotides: TGCGCCAGCAGCCAAGACCCGGACTTATCCTACAATGAGCAGTTCTTC. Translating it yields CASSQDPDLSYNEQFF.

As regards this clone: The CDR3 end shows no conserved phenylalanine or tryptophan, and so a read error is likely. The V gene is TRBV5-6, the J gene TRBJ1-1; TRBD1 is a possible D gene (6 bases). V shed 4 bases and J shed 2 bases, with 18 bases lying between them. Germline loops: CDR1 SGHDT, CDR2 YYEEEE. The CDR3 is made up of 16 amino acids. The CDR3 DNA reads TGTGCCAGCAGCGCACGGACAGCTTGGTTAAACACTGAAGCTTTCCTT. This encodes CASSARTAWLNTEAFL.